These 25 T cell receptor beta chains originate from one sample sequenced in a study of T cell responses to AZD1222 COVID-19 vaccine. TCRdb's copy holds only in-frame clones and misses some; the assay was immunoSEQ multiplex PCR. The sample has 44,000 or so clones; roughly 78% are singletons. This specimen was peripheral blood, taken 28 days after the second dose of the MenACWY control vaccine. The receptors derive from an adult who received the MenACWY meningococcal vaccine as a control.

The rearrangement uses TRBV2 and TRBJ2-2, with D possibly called TRBD1 or TRBD2 (5 bases each). The CDR3 is 14 residues long. Germline lookup yields CDR1 SNHLY and CDR2 FYNNEI. V gave up 3 bases and J gave up 5 bases, with 10 bases separating them. The CDR3 reads CASSEGEWTGELFF. CDR3 nucleotide sequence: TGTGCCAGCAGTGAGGGGGAGTGGACCGGGGAGCTGTTTTTT.

The V and J genes are TRBV5-4 and TRBJ1-2; 7 bases line up with TRBD1. J lost 0 bases, V lost 3 bases, and 5 bases had no gene match. CDR1 and CDR2 (germline): SGHNT, YYREEE (reference sequence). The CDR3 has 15 residues. The chain's CDR3 is CASSSGTASNYGYTF. DNA for the CDR3: TGTGCCAGCAGCTCGGGGACAGCTTCTAACTATGGCTACACCTTC.

The V gene is TRBV6-5, the J gene TRBJ2-1; 7 bases map to TRBD1. Germline trimming cut 2 bases from V and 7 bases from J; bases unmatched to any gene: 5. Germline lookup yields CDR1 MNHEY and CDR2 SVGAGI. This CDR3 is 14 amino acids long. CDR3 coding DNA: TGTGCCAGCAGTTACGGACGACAGGGTAATGAGCAGTTCTTC. This codes for CASSYGRQGNEQFF.

This clone was detected only a few times. The chain uses TRBV6-1 and TRBJ2-7; 7 bases align to TRBD1. Germline CDR1 reads MNHNS; CDR2 reads SASEGT. V was pared by 3 bases and J by 2 bases, with 10 bases of the junction left unmatched. The CDR3 length is 16 residues. The CDR3 DNA sequence: TGTGCCAGCAGTGACCCACGAGGGGACAGTACCTACGAGCAGTACGTC. It is translated as CASSDPRGDSTYEQYV.

The chain joins TRBV30 to TRBJ1-4, with 7 bases lining up with TRBD1. Germline CDR1 is GTSNPN and CDR2 is SVGIG (reference sequence). The CDR3 consists of 15 residues. The trim removed 3 bases at V and 5 bases at J, leaving 9 bases unmatched. The CDR3 DNA reads TGTGCCTGGAGCCAAGGACAGGCCCTAAATGAAAAACTGTTTTTT. It translates to CAWSQGQALNEKLFF.

This chain uses TRBV15 with TRBJ1-4; tentatively, D is TRBD1 (6 bases). Germline CDR1 is LNHNV and CDR2 is YYDKDF (reference sequence). V was cut by 4 bases and J by 6 bases, with 12 bases left in between. This CDR3 has 14 residues. The CDR3 DNA is TGTGCCACCAGCACCAAGGGGGGGGATGAAAAACTGTTTTTT. It translates to CATSTKGGDEKLFF.

The chain couples TRBV5-1 to TRBJ1-5; the D gene is possibly TRBD1 (5 bases). Looked up from germline, CDR1 is SGHRS and CDR2 is YFSETQ. Trimming removed 4 bases from V and 0 bases from J, with 11 bases in between. CDR3 length equals 15 residues. CDR3 DNA sequence: TGCGCCAGCAGCGCGATCGGGGCTAGCAATCAGCCCCAGCATTTT. This codes for CASSAIGASNQPQHF. Looking up the rest from reference TRBV5-1 and TRBJ1-5 gives the full variable domain: KAGVTQTPRYLIKTRGQQVTLSCSPISGHRSVSWYQQTPGQGLQFLFEYFSETQRNKGNFPGRFSGRQFSNSRSEMNVSTLELGDSALYLCASSAIGASNQPQHFGDGTRLSIL.

The CDR3 DNA reads TGTGCCAGCAGCCCCCAGACACTGATGAACACTGAAGCTTTCTTT. Amino acid sequence: CASSPQTLMNTEAFF. The chain is built from TRBV9 and TRBJ1-1; D remains unclear. The CDR3 sequence is 15 residues long. V was shortened by 4 bases and J by 0 bases, with 13 bases between the two germline ends. Germline V lookup: CDR1 SGDLS, CDR2 YYNGEE.

The chain couples TRBV28 to TRBJ1-5; D unclear. Between the trimmed V and J ends, which lost 7 bases and 1 base, there was a span of 17 bases. The CDR3 runs 16 residues. Per the germline V gene, CDR1 is MDHEN and CDR2 is SYDVKM. The CDR3 is CASTTIGVGSNQPQHF. The CDR3 nucleotides are TGTGCCAGCACTACGATCGGGGTGGGAAGCAATCAGCCCCAGCATTTT.

This chain joins TRBV14 and TRBJ2-3, with D possibly TRBD1 on 6 matching bases. Per the germline V gene, CDR1 is SGHDN and CDR2 is FVKESK. This CDR3 is 15 amino acids long. V dropped 4 bases and J dropped 2 bases, with 13 bases sitting between them. CDR3 sequence reads: CASSRRTAPTDTQYF. The CDR3, as DNA: TGTGCCAGCAGCCGGCGGACAGCACCCACAGATACGCAGTATTTT.

A few counts support this clone. The V call is TRBV10-3, the J call TRBJ1-1; D might be TRBD1 (5 bases). CDR3 length: 14 residues. The germline V gene encodes CDR1 ENHRY and CDR2 SYGVKD. Trimming shortened V by 5 bases and J by 3 bases, and 13 bases separated the two germline ends. The CDR3 is CAISNQTRDTEAFF. CDR3 nucleotide sequence: TGTGCCATCAGTAATCAAACCAGGGACACTGAAGCTTTCTTT.

This sequence joins TRBV14 and TRBJ1-1; perhaps TRBD1 as D (6 bases). Looked up from germline, CDR1 is SGHDN and CDR2 is FVKESK. V was trimmed by 5 bases and J by 6 bases, leaving 19 bases between them. This CDR3 contains 15 residues. The CDR3, as DNA: TGTGCCAGCAGCAAACTTACAGGGAACTCTGCTGAAGCTTTCTTT. This encodes CASSKLTGNSAEAFF.

This clone was seen a handful of times. The chain recombines TRBV6-5 with TRBJ1-1, with TRBD1 matching 7 bases. Germline CDR1 is MNHEY and CDR2 is SVGAGI. The junction had 11 bases not matched to a gene; V was cut back by 4 bases and J by 9 bases. The CDR3 covers 14 residues. CDR3 sequence (DNA): TGTGCCAGCAGTTTAACAGGGGAGAAGAGGAAAGCTTTCTTT. Protein sequence: CASSLTGEKRKAFF.

For this clone: Different DNA sequences within this sample yield the same CDR3. The V and J genes are TRBV9 and TRBJ1-1; the D is unclear. With 7 bases removed from V and 1 base from J, the gap between germline ends came to 20 bases. The CDR3 runs 16 residues. Germline CDR1 is SGDLS and CDR2 is YYNGEE. The CDR3: CASAQALAGQNTEAFF. The CDR3 DNA follows: TGTGCCAGCGCCCAGGCCCTGGCAGGCCAGAACACTGAAGCTTTCTTT.

This sequence joins TRBV7-9 and TRBJ2-1; D gene ambiguous. The germline V gene has CDR1 SEHNR and CDR2 FQNEAQ (reference sequence). The CDR3 spans 11 residues. The ends were cut back, 8 bases at V and 6 bases at J, with 8 bases in the middle. The CDR3 loop reads CASLGSNEQFF. The CDR3 nucleotides read TGTGCCAGCCTGGGATCCAATGAGCAGTTCTTC.

In this sample, this clone turned up once. Other DNA sequences in the same sample also yield this CDR3. This sequence joins TRBV5-1 and TRBJ1-1, with 11 bases aligning to TRBD1. The CDR3 is 16 residues long. The junction had 7 bases not matched to a gene; V was cut back by 4 bases and J by 2 bases. Germline loops: CDR1 SGHRS, CDR2 YFSETQ. The DNA of the CDR3 is TGCGCCAGCAGCACCGGACAGGGGGCAGGAAACACTGAAGCTTTCTTT. Its translation is CASSTGQGAGNTEAFF.

The chain is built from TRBV20-1 and TRBJ1-5, with D maybe TRBD1 (5 bases). Germline CDR1 and CDR2: DFQATT and SNEGSKA (reference sequence). The CDR3 has 16 residues. V lost 3 bases, J lost 4 bases, and 19 bases lay in between. The CDR3 reads CSASPATAGANQPQHF. The CDR3 nucleotides read TGCAGTGCTAGTCCCGCCACTGCTGGGGCAAATCAGCCCCAGCATTTT.

V and J are TRBV24-1 and TRBJ1-2, with unresolved D. V lost 4 bases, J lost 4 bases, and 12 bases lay in between. Germline V gene sequence: CDR1 KGHDR, CDR2 SFDVKD. The CDR3 loop spans 14 amino acids. This chain's CDR3 is CATSENRQAYGYTF. CDR3 DNA sequence: TGTGCCACCAGTGAAAATAGGCAGGCCTATGGCTACACCTTC.

This chain joins TRBV3-1 (or the pseudogene TRBV3-2) and TRBJ2-2; D not certain. CDR3 length: 15 amino acids. V dropped 1 base and J dropped 4 bases, with 10 bases sitting between them. CDR1 and CDR2 (germline): LGHDT, YNNKEL (reference sequence). CDR3 sequence (DNA): TGTGCCAGCAGCCAAGCGGCCGGGTTCACCGGGGAGCTGTTTTTT. This translates into CASSQAAGFTGELFF.

The chain has TRBV10-3 and TRBJ2-6; possibly TRBD2 for D (5 bases). Germline CDR1 ENHRY, CDR2 SYGVKD. Trimming cost V 2 bases and J 12 bases, with 8 bases left between them. This CDR3 is built from 12 residues. As DNA, the CDR3 is TGTGCCATCAGTGAGAGAGGAGGCGTCCTGACTTTC. This codes for CAISERGGVLTF.

The rearrangement joins TRBV28 to TRBJ2-7; TRBD2 matches 7 bases. The V gene's germline CDR1 is MDHEN and CDR2 SYDVKM. The CDR3 is 15 amino acids. J gave up 3 bases and V 6 bases, and 11 bases lay outside the gene matches. CDR3 coding DNA: TGTGCCAGCAGCCCCTGGGGCGGGAGCGGCTACGAGCAGTACTTC. This gives the protein CASSPWGGSGYEQYF.

J is TRBJ2-1 and V is TRBV24-1; a possible D gene is TRBD1 (5 bases). Germline loops: CDR1 KGHDR, CDR2 SFDVKD. CDR3 length: 14 residues. V was trimmed by 4 bases and J by 7 bases, leaving 13 bases between them. The CDR3 protein is CATSEGRHQNEQFF. The CDR3 coding sequence is TGTGCCACCAGTGAGGGGCGGCATCAAAATGAGCAGTTCTTC.

This chain connects TRBV19 to TRBJ1-2; 8 bases fit TRBD1. The CDR3 contains 15 residues. V lost 1 base and J lost 5; bases outside the gene matches: 6. Germline V gene lookup returns CDR1 LNHDA and CDR2 SQIVND (reference sequence). The CDR3 nucleotides read TGTGCCAGTAGTATAGTGTGGACAGGGACTTATGGCTACACCTTC. Its translation: CASSIVWTGTYGYTF. Based on the CDR3 plus reference TRBV19 and TRBJ1-2, the full variable domain is DGGITQSPKYLFRKEGQNVTLSCEQNLNHDAMYWYRQDPGQGLRLIYYSQIVNDFQKGDIAEGYSVSREKKESFPLTVTSAQKNPTAFYLCASSIVWTGTYGYTFGSGTRLTVV.

This chain links TRBV30 with TRBJ1-1; D call uncertain. This CDR3 comprises 15 residues. Trimming took 2 bases from V and 0 from J, leaving 13 bases between them. Germline V CDR1 and CDR2: GTSNPN, SVGIG (reference sequence). CDR3 protein: CAWSRPDGMNTEAFF. The CDR3 coding sequence is TGTGCCTGGAGTCGCCCGGACGGGATGAACACTGAAGCTTTCTTT.

The V gene is TRBV4-1, the J gene TRBJ1-1; D call uncertain. The V gene lost 1 base and the J gene lost 11 bases, with 14 bases spanning the gap. CDR1 and CDR2 (germline): MGHRA, YSYEKL. This CDR3 is 13 amino acids long. In DNA form, the CDR3 reads TGCGCCAGCAGCCAAGCCCCTGGTGGTGAGGCTTTCTTT. It specifies CASSQAPGGEAFF.